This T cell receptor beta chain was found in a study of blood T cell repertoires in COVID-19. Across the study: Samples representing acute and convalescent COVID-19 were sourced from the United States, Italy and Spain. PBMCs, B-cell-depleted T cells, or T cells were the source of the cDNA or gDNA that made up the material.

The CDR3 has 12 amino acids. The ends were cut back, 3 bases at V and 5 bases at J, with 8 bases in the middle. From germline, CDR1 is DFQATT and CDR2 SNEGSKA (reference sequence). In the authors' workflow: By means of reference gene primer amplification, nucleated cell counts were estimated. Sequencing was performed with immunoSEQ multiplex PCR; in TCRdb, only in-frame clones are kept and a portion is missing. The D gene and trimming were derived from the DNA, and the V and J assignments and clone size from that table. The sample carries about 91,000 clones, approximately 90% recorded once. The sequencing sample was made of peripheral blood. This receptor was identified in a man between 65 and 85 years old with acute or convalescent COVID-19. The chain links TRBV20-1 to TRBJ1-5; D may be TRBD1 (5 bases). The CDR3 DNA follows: TGCAGTGCTAGTCTAGGGGATCAGCCCCAGCATTTT. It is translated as CSASLGDQPQHF.